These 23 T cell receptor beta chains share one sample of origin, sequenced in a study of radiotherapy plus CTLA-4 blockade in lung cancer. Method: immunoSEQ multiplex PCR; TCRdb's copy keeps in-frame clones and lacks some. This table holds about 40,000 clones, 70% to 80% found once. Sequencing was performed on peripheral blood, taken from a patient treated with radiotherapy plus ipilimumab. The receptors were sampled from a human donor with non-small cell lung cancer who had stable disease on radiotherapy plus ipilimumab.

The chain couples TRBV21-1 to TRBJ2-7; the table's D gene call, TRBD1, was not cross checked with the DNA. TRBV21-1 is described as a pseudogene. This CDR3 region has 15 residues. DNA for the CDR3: TGTGCCAGCAGCAAAAGGGGCAGGGGGCGAAACGAGCAGTACTTC. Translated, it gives CASSKRGRGRNEQYF.

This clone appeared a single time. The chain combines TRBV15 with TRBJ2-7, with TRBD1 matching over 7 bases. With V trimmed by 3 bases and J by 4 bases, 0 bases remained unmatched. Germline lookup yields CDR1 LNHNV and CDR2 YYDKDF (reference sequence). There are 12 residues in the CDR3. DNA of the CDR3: TGTGCCACCAGCAGGGGACAGTACGAGCAGTACTTC. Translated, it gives CATSRGQYEQYF.

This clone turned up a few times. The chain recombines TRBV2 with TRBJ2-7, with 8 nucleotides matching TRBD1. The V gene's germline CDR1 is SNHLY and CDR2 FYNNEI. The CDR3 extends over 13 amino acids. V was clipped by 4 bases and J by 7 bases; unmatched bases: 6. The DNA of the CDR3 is TGTGCCAGCAGTGTGGACAGGGTGAGGGAGCAGTACTTC. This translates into CASSVDRVREQYF.

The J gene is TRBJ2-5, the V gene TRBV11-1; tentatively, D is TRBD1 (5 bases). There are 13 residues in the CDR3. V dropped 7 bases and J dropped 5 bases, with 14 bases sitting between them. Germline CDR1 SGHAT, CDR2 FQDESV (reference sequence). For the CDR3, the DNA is TGTGCCAGCAATACTCAGGGTTCGGAGACCCAGTACTTC. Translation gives CASNTQGSETQYF. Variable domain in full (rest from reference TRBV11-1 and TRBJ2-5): EAEVAQSPRYKITEKSQAVAFWCDPISGHATLYWYRQILGQGPELLVQFQDESVVDDSQLPKDRFSAERLKGVDSTLKIQPAELGDSAMYLCASNTQGSETQYFGPGTRLLVL.

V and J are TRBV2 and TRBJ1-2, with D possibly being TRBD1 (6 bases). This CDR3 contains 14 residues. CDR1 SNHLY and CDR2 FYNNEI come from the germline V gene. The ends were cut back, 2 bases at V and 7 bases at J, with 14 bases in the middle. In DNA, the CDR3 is TGTGCCAGCAGTGAAAGTGGACAGTCTGGTGGCTACACCTTC. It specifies CASSESGQSGGYTF.

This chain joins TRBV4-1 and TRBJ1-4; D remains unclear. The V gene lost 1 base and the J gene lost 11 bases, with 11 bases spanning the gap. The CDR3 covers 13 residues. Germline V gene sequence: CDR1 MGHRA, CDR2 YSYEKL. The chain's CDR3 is CASSQGPWEKLFF. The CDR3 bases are TGCGCCAGCAGCCAAGGTCCCTGGGAGAAACTGTTTTTT.

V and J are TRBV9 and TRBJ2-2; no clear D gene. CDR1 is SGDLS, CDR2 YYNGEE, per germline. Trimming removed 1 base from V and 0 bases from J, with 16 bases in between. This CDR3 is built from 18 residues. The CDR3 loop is CASSVTPRPTTNTGELFF. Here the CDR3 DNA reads TGTGCCAGCAGCGTAACCCCCCGCCCTACGACGAACACCGGGGAGCTGTTTTTT.

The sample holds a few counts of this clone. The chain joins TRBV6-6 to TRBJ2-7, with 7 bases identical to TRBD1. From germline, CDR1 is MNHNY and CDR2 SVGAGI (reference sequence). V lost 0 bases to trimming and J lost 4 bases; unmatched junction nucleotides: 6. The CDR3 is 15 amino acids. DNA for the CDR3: TGTGCCAGCAGTTACTCGACAGGGAACCAATACGAGCAGTACTTC. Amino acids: CASSYSTGNQYEQYF.

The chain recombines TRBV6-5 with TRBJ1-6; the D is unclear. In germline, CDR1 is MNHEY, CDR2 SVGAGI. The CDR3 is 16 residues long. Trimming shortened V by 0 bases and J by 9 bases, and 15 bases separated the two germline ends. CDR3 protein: CASSYSQEVKRSPLHF. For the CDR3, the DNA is TGTGCCAGCAGTTACTCCCAAGAGGTGAAGCGTTCACCCCTCCACTTT.

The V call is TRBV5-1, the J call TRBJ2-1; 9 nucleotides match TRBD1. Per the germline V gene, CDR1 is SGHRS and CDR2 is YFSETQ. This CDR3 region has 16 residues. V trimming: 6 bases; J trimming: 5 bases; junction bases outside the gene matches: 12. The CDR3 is CASTDSLGQGNNEQFF. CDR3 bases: TGCGCCAGCACCGACAGCTTAGGACAGGGGAACAATGAGCAGTTCTTC.

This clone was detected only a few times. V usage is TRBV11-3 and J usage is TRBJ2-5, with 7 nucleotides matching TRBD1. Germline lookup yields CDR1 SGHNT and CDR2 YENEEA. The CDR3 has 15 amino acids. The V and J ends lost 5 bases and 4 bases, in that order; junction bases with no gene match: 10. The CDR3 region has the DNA TGTGCCAGCAGCCATGGACAGGCCCTCGTAGAGACCCAGTACTTC. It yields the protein CASSHGQALVETQYF.

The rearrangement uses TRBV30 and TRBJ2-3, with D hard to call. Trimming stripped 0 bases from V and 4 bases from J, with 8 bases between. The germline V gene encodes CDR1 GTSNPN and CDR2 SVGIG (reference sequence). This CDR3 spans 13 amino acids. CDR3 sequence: CAWSVRGADTQYF. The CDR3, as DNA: TGTGCCTGGAGTGTACGAGGAGCAGATACGCAGTATTTT.

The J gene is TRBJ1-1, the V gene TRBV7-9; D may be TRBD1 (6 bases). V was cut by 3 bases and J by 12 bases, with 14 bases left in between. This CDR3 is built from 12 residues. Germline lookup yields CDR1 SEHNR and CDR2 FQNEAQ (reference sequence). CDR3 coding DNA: TGTGCCAGCAGCTTCGATGCAGGGGTGTCTTTCTTT. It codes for CASSFDAGVSFF.

CDR3 sequence (DNA): TGCGCCAGCAGTGAGTCCGGTAAGAGGGACTACGAGCAGTACTTC. It yields the protein CASSESGKRDYEQYF. The chain couples TRBV10-1 to TRBJ2-7; possibly TRBD2 for D (5 bases). V dropped 0 bases and J dropped 3 bases, with 12 bases sitting between them. This CDR3 region has 15 residues. In germline, CDR1 is WNHNN, CDR2 SYGVQD (reference sequence).

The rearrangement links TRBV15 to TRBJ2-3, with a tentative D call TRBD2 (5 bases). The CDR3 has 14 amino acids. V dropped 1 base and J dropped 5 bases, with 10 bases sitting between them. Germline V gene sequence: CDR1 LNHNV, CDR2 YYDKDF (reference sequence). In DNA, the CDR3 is TGTGCCACCAGCAGAGGGAGGCTTGAAGATACGCAGTATTTT. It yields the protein CATSRGRLEDTQYF.

The CDR3 sequence: CASSSRPGQGFHGYTF. CDR3 sequence (DNA): TGTGCCAGCAGCTCACGCCCGGGACAGGGTTTTCATGGCTACACCTTC. The J gene is TRBJ1-2, the V gene TRBV7-9; 9 bases line up with TRBD1. The length of the CDR3 is 16 residues. Germline V lookup: CDR1 SEHNR, CDR2 FQNEAQ (reference sequence). The trim removed 4 bases at V and 6 bases at J, leaving 12 bases unmatched.

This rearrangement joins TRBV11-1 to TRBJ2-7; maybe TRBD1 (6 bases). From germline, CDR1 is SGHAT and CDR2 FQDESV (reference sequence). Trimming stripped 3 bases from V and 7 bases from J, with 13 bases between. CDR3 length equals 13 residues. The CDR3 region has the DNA TGTGCCAGCAGCTTCGCAGGGGCAGGGGAGCAGTACTTC. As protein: CASSFAGAGEQYF.

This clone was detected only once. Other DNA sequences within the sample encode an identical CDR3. Here the CDR3 reads CASSLGQGAGGYTF. The DNA of the CDR3 is TGTGCCAGCAGTTTGGGACAGGGGGCGGGTGGCTACACCTTC. The chain has TRBV27 and TRBJ1-2; 12 bases are shared with TRBD1. The trim removed 3 bases at V and 7 bases at J, leaving 3 bases unmatched. Germline V gene lookup returns CDR1 MNHEY and CDR2 SMNVEV (reference sequence). The CDR3 runs to 14 residues.

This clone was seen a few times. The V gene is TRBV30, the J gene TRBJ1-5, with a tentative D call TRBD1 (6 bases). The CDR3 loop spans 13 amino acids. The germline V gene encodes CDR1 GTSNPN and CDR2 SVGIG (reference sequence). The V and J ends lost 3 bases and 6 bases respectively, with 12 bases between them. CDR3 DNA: TGTGCCTGGAGAAGGGGGTCTACTCAGCCCCAGCATTTT. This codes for CAWRRGSTQPQHF.

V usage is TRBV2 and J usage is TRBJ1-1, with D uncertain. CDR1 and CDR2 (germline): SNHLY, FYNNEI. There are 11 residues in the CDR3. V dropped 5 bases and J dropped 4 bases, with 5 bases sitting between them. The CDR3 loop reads CASSLLTEAFF. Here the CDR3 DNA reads TGTGCCAGCAGTTTACTCACTGAAGCTTTCTTT.

In DNA form, the CDR3 reads TGTGCCAGCAGCTTGACAGGGGGCGCACATCAGCCCCAGCATTTT. It codes for CASSLTGGAHQPQHF. The rearrangement joins TRBV7-2 to TRBJ1-5, with 10 bases aligning to TRBD1. Germline V gene lookup returns CDR1 SGHTA and CDR2 FQGNSA. J was trimmed by 5 bases and V by 3 bases; bases with no gene match: 4. This CDR3 is built from 15 residues.

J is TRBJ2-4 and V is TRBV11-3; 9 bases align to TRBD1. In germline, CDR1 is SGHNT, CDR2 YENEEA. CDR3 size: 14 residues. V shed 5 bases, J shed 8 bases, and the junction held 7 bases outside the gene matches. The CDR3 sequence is CASSPTGGSHIQYF. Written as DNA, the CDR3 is TGTGCCAGCAGCCCGACAGGGGGGAGTCACATTCAGTACTTC.

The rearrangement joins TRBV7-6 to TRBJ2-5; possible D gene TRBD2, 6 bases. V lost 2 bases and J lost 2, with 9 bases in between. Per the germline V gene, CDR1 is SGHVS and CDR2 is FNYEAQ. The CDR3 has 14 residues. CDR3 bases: TGTGCCAGCAGCTTACGGGGGTTACAAGAGACCCAGTACTTC. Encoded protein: CASSLRGLQETQYF.